One and the same sample provided the 18 T cell receptor beta chains below, sequenced in a study of cytomegalovirus exposure and HLA in healthy donors. PCR employed 60 Vbeta and 13 Jbeta primers. Measured with immunoSEQ multiplex PCR; TCRdb has only the in-frame clones, and not every one. The sample records some 170,000 clones, roughly 80% being singletons. Input material: PBMCs. All receptors derive from a woman between 18 and 29 years old in good health and CMV-seropositive.

With respect to this clone: This CDR3 is also generated by other DNA sequences in the sample. The gene calls are TRBV4-3 and TRBJ2-2, with 10 positions matching TRBD1. The ends lost 1 base at V and 4 bases at J; junction bases unmatched: 0. The CDR3 runs 15 residues. Germline V gene lookup returns CDR1 LGHNA and CDR2 YSLEER. The CDR3 nucleotides are TGCGCCAGCAGCCAAGGGACAGGGGGCACCGGGGAGCTGTTTTTT. Protein: CASSQGTGGTGELFF.

The chain uses TRBV19 and TRBJ2-1; D is possibly TRBD1 (5 bases). V lost 7 bases and J lost 5, with 15 bases in between. The length of the CDR3 is 14 residues. Germline V CDR1 and CDR2: LNHDA, SQIVND (reference sequence). CDR3 bases: TGTGCCAGTACCAGCAGGGCACGTAACAATGAGCAGTTCTTC. Its protein product is CASTSRARNNEQFF.

This chain uses TRBV7-9 with TRBJ2-5; D is possibly TRBD2 (5 bases). V lost 0 bases and J lost 5, with 7 bases in between. The CDR3 runs to 13 residues. Germline V gives CDR1 SEHNR, CDR2 FQNEAQ (reference sequence). As DNA, the CDR3 is TGTGCCAGCAGCTTAGCAACGGGGGAGACCCAGTACTTC. It codes for CASSLATGETQYF.

This clone is medium-sized (0.01 to 0.1%). The chain carries TRBV30 and TRBJ1-1; D possibly corresponds to TRBD1 (5 bases). Trimming cost V 0 bases and J 4 bases, with 9 bases left between them. Germline lookup yields CDR1 GTSNPN and CDR2 SVGIG (reference sequence). CDR3 length: 13 amino acids. Written as DNA, the CDR3 is TGTGCCTGGAGTGTAGCAAGGGGCACTGAAGCTTTCTTT. Protein product: CAWSVARGTEAFF.

The V and J genes are TRBV27 and TRBJ2-1, with no clear D. This CDR3 is built from 12 residues. Trimming shortened V by 4 bases and J by 4 bases, and 5 bases separated the two germline ends. In germline, CDR1 is MNHEY, CDR2 SMNVEV (reference sequence). Here the CDR3 reads CASSSGYNEQFF. The CDR3 DNA reads as TGTGCCAGCAGTTCCGGGTACAATGAGCAGTTCTTC.

V and J are TRBV19 and TRBJ2-7; D might be TRBD1 (6 bases). The CDR3 spans 13 residues. CDR1 and CDR2 (germline): LNHDA, SQIVND (reference sequence). The V and J ends lost 5 bases and 2 bases respectively, with 10 bases between them. The CDR3 reads CASSPGTTYEQYF. Here the CDR3 DNA reads TGTGCCAGTAGTCCGGGGACAACCTACGAGCAGTACTTC. The full variable domain, completed using reference TRBV19 and TRBJ2-7, is DGGITQSPKYLFRKEGQNVTLSCEQNLNHDAMYWYRQDPGQGLRLIYYSQIVNDFQKGDIAEGYSVSREKKESFPLTVTSAQKNPTAFYLCASSPGTTYEQYFGPGTRLTVT.

The V gene is TRBV7-2, the J gene TRBJ1-2, with D tentatively TRBD1 (5 bases). V was trimmed by 2 bases and J by 4 bases, leaving 14 bases between them. CDR3 length: 15 amino acids. Germline V CDR1 and CDR2: SGHTA, FQGNSA. DNA of the CDR3: TGTGCCAGCAGCTTATCCCCAGGGAACGGCTATGGCTACACCTTC. It is translated as CASSLSPGNGYGYTF.

The chain combines TRBV19 with TRBJ2-7, with D uncertain. CDR1 and CDR2 (germline): LNHDA, SQIVND (reference sequence). V was shortened by 4 bases and J by 3 bases, with 13 bases between the two germline ends. This CDR3 has 14 residues. In nucleotides, the CDR3 is TGTGCCAGTAGTACAACCCGATGGAGCTACGAGCAGTACTTC. It translates to CASSTTRWSYEQYF.

The genes are TRBV6-5 and TRBJ2-7, with 9 nucleotides matching TRBD1. Germline assignment: CDR1 MNHEY and CDR2 SVGAGI. V shed 5 bases, J shed 6 bases, and the junction held 11 bases outside the gene matches. CDR3 size: 15 residues. The CDR3 protein is CASSRQPGQGTEQYF. CDR3 coding DNA: TGTGCCAGCAGTCGCCAACCGGGACAGGGAACCGAGCAGTACTTC.

The chain is built from TRBV10-2 and TRBJ1-5; no clear D. Germline CDR1 is WSHSY and CDR2 is SAAADI. V lost 6 bases, J lost 0 bases, and 12 bases lay in between. The CDR3 spans 15 residues. Here the CDR3 reads CASRTERSSNQPQHF. Written as DNA, the CDR3 is TGCGCCAGCAGAACTGAGAGGTCTAGCAATCAGCCCCAGCATTTT.

CDR3 nucleotide sequence: TGTGCCAGCAGGGGACAGTACCCTACCTACGAGCAGTACTTC. Translated, it gives CASRGQYPTYEQYF. This chain connects TRBV2 to TRBJ2-7; TRBD1 matches 7 bases. The CDR3 loop spans 14 amino acids. Germline CDR1 SNHLY, CDR2 FYNNEI. V shed 6 bases, J shed 2 bases, and the junction held 7 bases outside the gene matches.

The gene calls are TRBV5-1 and TRBJ2-1; 10 bases are a match to TRBD2. V gave up 0 bases and J gave up 2 bases; unmatched junction bases: 2. CDR1 and CDR2 (germline): SGHRS, YFSETQ. The CDR3 runs 16 residues. CDR3 sequence: CASSLASGGTYNEQFF. As DNA, the CDR3 is TGCGCCAGCAGCTTGGCTAGCGGGGGCACCTACAATGAGCAGTTCTTC. Based on the CDR3 plus reference TRBV5-1 and TRBJ2-1, the full variable domain is KAGVTQTPRYLIKTRGQQVTLSCSPISGHRSVSWYQQTPGQGLQFLFEYFSETQRNKGNFPGRFSGRQFSNSRSEMNVSTLELGDSALYLCASSLASGGTYNEQFFGPGTRLTVL.

This clone was counted between two and nine times. J is TRBJ1-5 and V is TRBV6-5, with 7 bases aligning to TRBD1. Per the germline V gene, CDR1 is MNHEY and CDR2 is SVGAGI. This CDR3 has 13 amino acids. V shed 6 bases, J shed 4 bases, and the junction held 3 bases outside the gene matches. The CDR3 reads CASRRDSNQPQHF. CDR3 in DNA: TGTGCCAGCAGACGGGACAGTAATCAGCCCCAGCATTTT.

The rearrangement uses TRBV2 and TRBJ1-1; no firm D call. Germline V gives CDR1 SNHLY, CDR2 FYNNEI. Trimming took 0 bases from V and 1 from J, leaving 15 bases between them. CDR3 size: 17 residues. CDR3: CASSEARGGVGNTEAFF. CDR3 DNA sequence: TGTGCCAGCAGTGAAGCGCGGGGTGGAGTAGGGAACACTGAAGCTTTCTTT.

V gene TRBV29-1 combines with J gene TRBJ2-7, with D tentatively TRBD2 (5 bases). V was trimmed by 0 bases and J by 2 bases, leaving 11 bases between them. Germline-derived CDR1 and CDR2 are SQVTM and ANQGSEA. CDR3 length: 14 residues. The CDR3 sequence: CSVEEGVGTYEQYF. The CDR3 nucleotides are TGCAGCGTTGAAGAGGGAGTGGGTACCTACGAGCAGTACTTC.

The V and J genes are TRBV29-1 and TRBJ2-5; 11 nucleotides agree with TRBD1. The CDR3 totals 14 residues. From germline, CDR1 is SQVTM and CDR2 ANQGSEA. V shed 5 bases, J shed 7 bases, and the junction held 9 bases outside the gene matches. DNA of the CDR3: TGCAGCGTTCAGAGGGGGACAGGGGGGTTGACCCAGTACTTC. It codes for CSVQRGTGGLTQYF.

The chain employs TRBV11-3 and TRBJ2-3; 7 bases are a match to TRBD1. The CDR3 extends over 18 amino acids. With V trimmed by 5 bases and J by 5 bases, 19 bases remained unmatched. Germline V gives CDR1 SGHNT, CDR2 YENEEA. CDR3 coding DNA: TGTGCCAGCAGCAAGACAGGGTCAGAATCGGGCCCGGAAGATACGCAGTATTTT. This codes for CASSKTGSESGPEDTQYF.

The V and J genes are TRBV6-5 and TRBJ2-7, with 10 bases identical to TRBD2. J lost 1 base, V lost 6 bases, and 6 bases had no gene match. This CDR3 has 15 amino acids. In germline, CDR1 is MNHEY, CDR2 SVGAGI. For the CDR3, the DNA is TGTGCCAGCAGACGAGGGACTAGCGCTTCCTACGAGCAGTACTTC. Amino acid sequence: CASRRGTSASYEQYF.